This TCR beta chain was recorded in a study of PD-L1 blockade in urothelial cancer. On the study more broadly: Patients commenced intravenous atezolizumab, 1,200 mg every 3 weeks, in the mid-2010s.

The CDR3 has 14 amino acids. Trimming shortened V by 6 bases and J by 3 bases, and 12 bases separated the two germline ends. Germline loops: CDR1 MNHEY, CDR2 SVGAGI. As for time point: pretreatment peripheral blood. Only in-frame clones appear in the TCRdb table, and some are missing; sequencing was by immunoSEQ multiplex PCR. The data contain about 87,000 clones, 84% of them singletons. The chain is built from TRBV6-5 and TRBJ1-5; TRBD1 might be the D (6 bases). The material was PBMCs, obtained around atezolizumab (anti-PD-L1) treatment. This sequence originates from a man between 60 and 75 years old with urothelial cancer. The CDR3 spells CASRSAGVNQPQHF. CDR3 nucleotides: TGTGCCAGCAGATCCGCAGGGGTCAATCAGCCCCAGCATTTT.